This TCR beta chain was recorded in a study of spatial heterogeneity in lung cancer. Trimming removed 0 bases at V and 4 bases at J, with 12 bases between. The CDR3 spans 15 residues. Per the germline V gene, CDR1 is KGHSH and CDR2 is LQKENI. As for time point: sample taken at primary tumor resection. Frozen PBMC, nontumor lung or tumor provided whole RNA, which was sequenced unsorted. The cohort: around 79 early-stage, untreated non-small cell lung cancer patients. Each CDR3 protein is one row after TCRdb ran MiXCR on the 5' RACE reads. The table lists more than 80,000 distinct CDR3 sequences, about 12% of them singletons.

V is TRBV18 and J is TRBJ2-5; D not resolved. This receptor was identified in a male donor with early-stage non-small cell lung cancer. This sample comprised PBMCs, obtained at surgery. CDR3 coding DNA: TGTGCCAGCTCACCACCCGACCTGTGGGGAGAGACCCAGTACTTC. Amino acid sequence: CASSPPDLWGETQYF.